This is a list of T cell receptor beta chains from one sample in a study of blood T cells in healthy people across ages. Via MiXCR, TCRdb re-called the 5' RACE reads, giving one row per CDR3 protein. The repertoire has around 650,000 distinct CDR3 sequences, approximately 29% of them found once; the top ten carry 15% to 19%. The sample was blood. These receptors were obtained from a woman of 80 years or more in good health. Both conserved end residues are part of each CDR3. D genes are given only for firm matches. Expanded clones get a size class; other rows say once, few or many, or leave the size out.

CDR3 protein: CASSDTGGSNYGYTF
CDR3 DNA: TGTGCCAGCAGCGATACAGGGGGGTCTAACTATGGCTACACCTTC
clone size: many
V gene: TRBV9
J gene: TRBJ1-2
D gene: TRBD1

CDR3 protein: CASSIIGVGNSPLHF
CDR3 DNA: TGTGCCAGCAGCATTATAGGGGTCGGTAATTCACCCCTCCACTTT
clone size: once
V gene: TRBV6-2/TRBV6-3
J gene: TRBJ1-6
D gene: -

CDR3 protein: CASSLQLDQETQYF
CDR3 DNA: TGTGCCAGCAGCTTACAACTAGACCAAGAGACCCAGTACTTC
clone size: -
V gene: TRBV7-2
J gene: TRBJ2-5
D gene: -

CDR3 protein: CASSSTSGGATDTQYF
CDR3 DNA: TGCGCCAGCAGCTCGACTAGCGGGGGGGCAACAGATACGCAGTATTTT
clone size: many
V gene: TRBV5-1
J gene: TRBJ2-3
D gene: TRBD2

CDR3 protein: CSASIGGGNNEQFF
CDR3 DNA: TGCAGTGCTAGTATCGGGGGGGGAAACAATGAGCAGTTCTTC
clone size: many
V gene: TRBV20-1
J gene: TRBJ2-1
D gene: TRBD2

CDR3 protein: CASSQSGAGTEQYF
CDR3 DNA: TGTGCCAGCAGCCAATCGGGGGCGGGGACAGAGCAGTACTTC
clone size: many
V gene: TRBV16
J gene: TRBJ2-7
D gene: -

CDR3 protein: CASSLSGRYGYTF
CDR3 DNA: TGTGCCAGCAGTTTATCGGGGCGCTATGGCTACACCTTC
clone size: many
V gene: TRBV12-3/TRBV12-4
J gene: TRBJ1-2
D gene: -

CDR3 protein: CASSQLIGRLPGEQYF
CDR3 DNA: TGCGCCAGCAGCCAGCTGATCGGGAGGCTCCCGGGGGAGCAGTACTTC
clone size: -
V gene: TRBV4-1
J gene: TRBJ2-5
D gene: TRBD2

CDR3 protein: CASVRGQETQYF
CDR3 DNA: TGCGCCAGCGTACGGGGGCAAGAGACCCAGTACTTC
clone size: -
V gene: TRBV5-1
J gene: TRBJ2-5
D gene: -

CDR3 protein: CAITSGHLDTEAFF
CDR3 DNA: TGTGCCATCACCTCGGGTCACCTGGACACTGAAGCTTTCTTT
clone size: -
V gene: TRBV10-3
J gene: TRBJ1-1
D gene: -

CDR3 protein: CASSTGPGPGLGYEQYF
CDR3 DNA: TGCGCCAGCAGCACCGGTCCGGGACCAGGTTTGGGCTACGAGCAGTACTTC
clone size: many
V gene: TRBV5-1
J gene: TRBJ2-7
D gene: -

CDR3 protein: CASSLAGRPNSYEQYF
CDR3 DNA: TGCGCCAGCAGCTTGGCTGGCAGACCCAACTCCTACGAGCAGTACTTC
clone size: many
V gene: TRBV5-1
J gene: TRBJ2-7
D gene: -

CDR3 protein: CASSPGSASYNEQYF
CDR3 DNA: TGTGCCAGCTCACCAGGGAGTGCCTCCTACAATGAGCAGTACTTC
clone size: once
V gene: TRBV18
J gene: TRBJ2-7
D gene: -

CDR3 protein: CAISEPLFNTQYF
CDR3 DNA: TGTGCCATCAGTGAGCCGCTCTTTAATACGCAGTATTTT
clone size: many
V gene: TRBV10-3
J gene: TRBJ2-3
D gene: -

CDR3 protein: CSAMPRGGNSYNEQFF
CDR3 DNA: TGCAGTGCTATGCCCCGGGGGGGTAACTCCTACAATGAGCAGTTCTTC
clone size: -
V gene: TRBV20-1
J gene: TRBJ2-1
D gene: TRBD2

CDR3 protein: CASRRTGNTGELFF
CDR3 DNA: TGTGCCAGCAGGAGGACAGGGAACACCGGGGAGCTGTTTTTT
clone size: -
V gene: TRBV27
J gene: TRBJ2-2
D gene: TRBD1

CDR3 protein: CASSPTSGLLTDTQYF
CDR3 DNA: TGTGCCAGCTCGCCGACTAGCGGTCTGCTCACAGATACGCAGTATTTT
clone size: few
V gene: TRBV18
J gene: TRBJ2-3
D gene: TRBD2

CDR3 protein: CASSLERQGHGYTF
CDR3 DNA: TGTGCCAGCAGCTTAGAACGACAGGGCCATGGCTACACCTTC
clone size: many
V gene: TRBV11-2
J gene: TRBJ1-2
D gene: TRBD1

CDR3 protein: CASKKGTETYNEQFF
CDR3 DNA: TGTGCCAGCAAAAAAGGGACAGAAACCTACAATGAGCAGTTCTTC
clone size: -
V gene: TRBV6-1
J gene: TRBJ2-1
D gene: TRBD1

CDR3 protein: CASSRGDNQETQYF
CDR3 DNA: TGTGCCAGCAGTCGGGGGGACAACCAAGAGACCCAGTACTTC
clone size: many
V gene: TRBV28
J gene: TRBJ2-5
D gene: -

CDR3 protein: CASSPTVEGQTQYF
CDR3 DNA: TGTGCCAGCTCACCCACAGTCGAAGGACAGACCCAGTACTTC
clone size: many
V gene: TRBV18
J gene: TRBJ2-5
D gene: -

CDR3 protein: CASSGRGYGYTF
CDR3 DNA: TGCGCCAGCAGCGGTCGGGGCTATGGCTACACCTTC
clone size: -
V gene: TRBV5-1
J gene: TRBJ1-2
D gene: -

CDR3 protein: CSARGLASVSVSEQFF
CDR3 DNA: TGCAGTGCGAGAGGACTAGCCTCTGTTAGTGTCAGTGAGCAGTTCTTC
clone size: many
V gene: TRBV20-1
J gene: TRBJ2-1
D gene: TRBD2

CDR3 protein: CASSLGFGKETQYF
CDR3 DNA: TGCGCCAGCAGCTTGGGATTCGGGAAAGAGACCCAGTACTTC
clone size: -
V gene: TRBV5-1
J gene: TRBJ2-5
D gene: -

CDR3 protein: CNARIQGMSAKNIQYF
CDR3 DNA: TGCAATGCTAGAATACAGGGCATGTCAGCCAAAAACATTCAGTACTTC
clone size: -
V gene: TRBV20-1
J gene: TRBJ2-4
D gene: -

CDR3 protein: CASSLSIAQGIYNEQFF
CDR3 DNA: TGCGCCAGCAGCTTGAGCATTGCACAGGGGATCTACAATGAGCAGTTCTTC
clone size: -
V gene: TRBV5-1
J gene: TRBJ2-1
D gene: TRBD1

CDR3 protein: CSAEGQGTNSYNSPLHF
CDR3 DNA: TGCAGTGCGGAGGGACAGGGGACGAACTCCTATAATTCACCCCTCCACTTT
clone size: -
V gene: TRBV20-1
J gene: TRBJ1-6
D gene: TRBD1

CDR3 protein: CANSYPLGELFF
CDR3 DNA: TGTGCCAACAGTTACCCTCTCGGGGAGCTGTTTTTT
clone size: -
V gene: TRBV6-6
J gene: TRBJ2-2
D gene: -

CDR3 protein: CASSLSPGSGNTIYF
CDR3 DNA: TGTGCCAGCAGTTTATCCCCGGGCTCTGGAAACACCATATATTTT
clone size: few
V gene: TRBV12-3/TRBV12-4
J gene: TRBJ1-3
D gene: -

CDR3 protein: CASSYSPPSGGIYNEQFF
CDR3 DNA: TGTGCCAGCAGTTATAGCCCTCCTAGCGGGGGGATATACAATGAGCAGTTCTTC
clone size: few
V gene: TRBV6-5
J gene: TRBJ2-1
D gene: TRBD2

CDR3 protein: CSAREDTGYNTEAFF
CDR3 DNA: TGCAGTGCTAGGGAGGATACGGGGTACAACACTGAAGCTTTCTTT
clone size: many
V gene: TRBV20-1
J gene: TRBJ1-1
D gene: -

CDR3 protein: CASSLALAGRTEAFF
CDR3 DNA: TGTGCCAGCAGCTTAGCCCTGGCAGGTCGGACTGAAGCTTTCTTT
clone size: many
V gene: TRBV7-8
J gene: TRBJ1-1
D gene: -

CDR3 protein: CSARDPSGVGETQYF
CDR3 DNA: TGCAGTGCTAGAGATCCTTCTGGGGTCGGGGAGACCCAGTACTTC
clone size: few
V gene: TRBV20-1
J gene: TRBJ2-5
D gene: -

CDR3 protein: CSAAGTTSNQPQHF
CDR3 DNA: TGCAGTGCTGCTGGGACGACTAGCAATCAGCCCCAGCATTTT
clone size: -
V gene: TRBV20-1
J gene: TRBJ1-5
D gene: -

CDR3 protein: CSVRIDAGGGTDTQYF
CDR3 DNA: TGCAGTGTTAGAATCGACGCGGGGGGGGGCACAGATACGCAGTATTTT
clone size: -
V gene: TRBV20-1
J gene: TRBJ2-3
D gene: TRBD2

CDR3 protein: CASSQATESVFYGYTF
CDR3 DNA: TGCGCCAGCAGCCAGGCGACTGAGAGCGTTTTCTATGGCTACACCTTC
clone size: many
V gene: TRBV4-3
J gene: TRBJ1-2
D gene: -

CDR3 protein: CASSLQTRGPQSGYTF
CDR3 DNA: TGTGCCAGCAGTCTCCAAACTCGGGGACCCCAGTCTGGCTACACCTTC
clone size: -
V gene: TRBV28
J gene: TRBJ1-2
D gene: -

CDR3 protein: CASSYRGNDQPQHF
CDR3 DNA: TGTGCCAGCAGTTACAGGGGTAATGATCAGCCCCAGCATTTT
clone size: few
V gene: TRBV6-5
J gene: TRBJ1-5
D gene: -

CDR3 protein: CSAREGTSGGQTQYF
CDR3 DNA: TGCAGTGCTAGAGAAGGGACTAGCGGCGGGCAGACCCAGTACTTC
clone size: few
V gene: TRBV20-1
J gene: TRBJ2-5
D gene: TRBD2

CDR3 protein: CASSLPTGGNTEAFF
CDR3 DNA: TGTGCCAGCAGCTTACCGACAGGGGGGAACACTGAAGCTTTCTTT
clone size: -
V gene: TRBV7-8
J gene: TRBJ1-1
D gene: TRBD1

CDR3 protein: CASSLSTGFSSYEQYF
CDR3 DNA: TGTGCCAGCAGTTTATCGACAGGTTTTAGCTCCTACGAGCAGTACTTC
clone size: few
V gene: TRBV27
J gene: TRBJ2-7
D gene: -

CDR3 protein: CSARDLKRGYNEQFF
CDR3 DNA: TGCAGTGCTAGAGATCTAAAACGGGGGTATAATGAGCAGTTCTTC
clone size: many
V gene: TRBV20-1
J gene: TRBJ2-1
D gene: -

CDR3 protein: CASSRPLTEAFF
CDR3 DNA: TGTGCCAGCAGCCGCCCTCTCACTGAAGCTTTCTTT
clone size: many
V gene: TRBV4-2
J gene: TRBJ1-1
D gene: -

CDR3 protein: CASSGGLAGYTQYF
CDR3 DNA: TGTGCCAGCAGTGGGGGACTAGCGGGTTATACGCAGTATTTT
clone size: -
V gene: TRBV6-1
J gene: TRBJ2-3
D gene: TRBD2

CDR3 protein: CSARPQGTGFGEQYF
CDR3 DNA: TGCAGTGCTAGACCCCAGGGTACGGGATTCGGCGAGCAGTACTTC
clone size: few
V gene: TRBV20-1
J gene: TRBJ2-7
D gene: -

CDR3 protein: CASSLFGREGTDTQYF
CDR3 DNA: TGTGCCAGCAGTTTGTTTGGGAGAGAGGGCACAGATACGCAGTATTTT
clone size: few
V gene: TRBV12-3/TRBV12-4
J gene: TRBJ2-3
D gene: -

CDR3 protein: CASSYDQINYGYTF
CDR3 DNA: TGTGCCAGCAGTTATGACCAGATTAACTATGGCTACACCTTC
clone size: many
V gene: TRBV12-3/TRBV12-4
J gene: TRBJ1-2
D gene: -

CDR3 protein: CASSLRGGIRVNEQYF
CDR3 DNA: TGTGCCAGCAGCTTAAGAGGGGGGATTCGAGTCAATGAGCAGTACTTC
clone size: -
V gene: TRBV7-3
J gene: TRBJ2-7
D gene: -

CDR3 protein: CASSPAGLAGTYEQYF
CDR3 DNA: TGCGCCAGCAGCCCGGCGGGACTAGCGGGAACCTACGAGCAGTACTTC
clone size: -
V gene: TRBV5-1
J gene: TRBJ2-7
D gene: TRBD2

CDR3 protein: CASSLYTGTQGVNTGELFF
CDR3 DNA: TGTGCCAGCAGTTTATACACCGGGACTCAAGGGGTCAACACCGGGGAGCTGTTTTTT
clone size: few
V gene: TRBV28
J gene: TRBJ2-2
D gene: -

CDR3 protein: CSARSRDHQPQHF
CDR3 DNA: TGCAGTGCTAGATCCAGGGACCATCAGCCCCAGCATTTT
clone size: -
V gene: TRBV20-1
J gene: TRBJ1-5
D gene: -

CDR3 protein: CASSCRPTPRLAKNIQYF
CDR3 DNA: TGTGCCAGCAGCTGCCGACCCACACCCCGCCTGGCCAAAAACATTCAGTACTTC
clone size: many
V gene: TRBV7-4
J gene: TRBJ2-4
D gene: -

CDR3 protein: CASSIFGGRIGEQYF
CDR3 DNA: TGTGCCAGTAGTATCTTCGGGGGGCGAATTGGCGAGCAGTACTTC
clone size: -
V gene: TRBV19
J gene: TRBJ2-7
D gene: -

CDR3 protein: CASSQDLWQGWTEAFF
CDR3 DNA: TGTGCCAGCAGCCAAGATCTTTGGCAGGGGTGGACTGAAGCTTTCTTT
clone size: few
V gene: TRBV4-2
J gene: TRBJ1-1
D gene: -

CDR3 protein: CASSLGWTDKYSYEQYF
CDR3 DNA: TGTGCCAGCAGCTTAGGATGGACAGATAAATACTCCTACGAGCAGTACTTC
clone size: many
V gene: TRBV11-2
J gene: TRBJ2-7
D gene: -

CDR3 protein: CSASPSEETQYF
CDR3 DNA: TGCAGTGCAAGTCCGAGCGAAGAGACCCAGTACTTC
clone size: many
V gene: TRBV20-1
J gene: TRBJ2-5
D gene: -

CDR3 protein: CSGQRGPNYEQYF
CDR3 DNA: TGCAGTGGACAGCGGGGGCCAAACTACGAGCAGTACTTC
clone size: -
V gene: TRBV20-1
J gene: TRBJ2-7
D gene: TRBD2

CDR3 protein: CASSESIYRGGAFF
CDR3 DNA: TGTGCCAGCAGTGAGTCCATATACAGGGGAGGCGCTTTCTTT
clone size: -
V gene: TRBV6-1
J gene: TRBJ1-1
D gene: TRBD1